This T cell receptor (beta chain) was observed in a study of post-analysis software for immune sequencing data. Study-level information: Relapsing-remitting, secondary progressive and progressive-relapsing forms made up the multiple sclerosis disease courses. Overall study results and limits: The F measure placed samples prepared in the same batch into strongly shared clusters. Normalized Chao1 diversity was significantly reduced in patients versus controls. Comparison of patients with controls showed about 5 TRBV segments more frequent in patients, TRBV5-6, TRBV5-1 and TRBV20-1 among them.

Only a few counts were recorded for this clonotype. Its specificity is not known. This CDR3 region has 13 residues. The germline gives CDR1 DFQATT, CDR2 SNEGSKA (reference sequence). With V trimmed by 4 bases and J by 4 bases, 4 bases remained unmatched. Unique molecular identifiers were built into the TCR beta cDNA libraries. TCRdb fed the PCR reads into MiXCR, producing one record per CDR3 protein. The sample lists approximately 570,000 distinct CDR3 sequences, about 40% seen once, with about 1.5% in the top ten. The chain employs TRBV20-1 and TRBJ2-1; 7 nucleotides agree with TRBD2. This receptor was identified in a girl between 10 and 17 years old with multiple sclerosis. Material for sequencing was blood. CDR3 loop: CSAKRGLYNEQFF. Here the CDR3 DNA reads TGCAGTGCTAAGAGGGGACTATACAATGAGCAGTTCTTC.